Listed here is a single T cell receptor beta chain. Generated by immunoSEQ multiplex PCR, the TCRdb table keeps only in-frame clones and is missing some. The data hold about 330,000 clones, with approximately 90% observed a single time. The sample belongs to a study of blood T cell repertoires in COVID-19. Looking at the study overall: In each case, the material was cDNA or gDNA derived from T cells, B-cell-depleted T cells, or PBMCs.

Cohorts were determined from participant-reported clinical history. V shed 4 bases, J shed 8 bases, and the junction held 13 bases outside the gene matches. From germline, CDR1 is SGHAT and CDR2 FQNNGV. CDR3 size: 16 residues. The rearrangement uses TRBV11-2 and TRBJ1-4, with TRBD1 matching over 7 bases. What was sequenced was PBMCs or T cells enriched from blood (not recorded which). The TCR originated in a woman aged 25 to 45 who had recovered from COVID-19. The CDR3 DNA sequence: TGTGCCAGCAGCTACACCACAGGGGCTGGAAGGGAAAAACTGTTTTTT. It codes for CASSYTTGAGREKLFF.